What follows is one TCR beta chain and its context. Its antigen remains unidentified. Extracted from the samples, RNA was reverse transcribed into cDNA to serve as the sequencing template. Here immunoSEQ multiplex PCR was the method, and the copy in TCRdb shows in-frame clones only, minus some. The sample holds over 100,000 clones, more than 45% seen once. The record originates from a study of CD8+ T cells in alopecia areata. Overall study: Oral tofacitinib, 5 to 10 mg twice daily, was given in an open-label trial. The tofacitinib course ran for 6 to 18 months and was followed by 6 months off drug. Study-level results: Because one nonresponder was included, the link of baseline CD8+ expansion to response is considered uncertain.

The CDR3 contains 12 residues. V shed 3 bases and J shed 6 bases, with 9 bases lying between them. Germline CDR1 reads GTSNPN; CDR2 reads SVGIG (reference sequence). Treatment described: oral pan-JAK inhibitor, 5-10 mg twice daily. Those with alopecia areata gave lesional scalp punch biopsies and peripheral blood. This receptor was taken from a human donor with alopecia areata. The sample here was CD4+ T cells sorted from blood, taken at week 4, from a patient treated with tofacitinib. The V call is TRBV30, the J call TRBJ2-1; D remains ambiguous. The CDR3 coding sequence is TGTGCCTGGAGCCTGTCGGCCAATGAGCAGTTCTTC. It yields the protein CAWSLSANEQFF.